The entry that follows covers one T cell receptor (beta chain) sequence. It has no known antigen specificity. No per-base quality is available; no much larger clone lies one base away. The cohort comprised 710 or so healthy bone marrow donors. Cohort members were all nominally healthy when sampled, although unrecorded immune exposures were likely present. The donor was CMV seropositive and belonged to the group of over 250 seropositive cohort members. Every donor gave a peripheral blood sample, and the peripheral blood mononuclear cells from that sample were used for TCR beta sequencing. Genomic DNA was extracted from the blood cell samples with the Qiagen DNeasy Blood Extraction Kit. To prepare the library, the immunoSEQ multiplex PCR assay was applied. For the multiplex PCR, a mixture combining 60 forward primers for TCR Vbeta segments and 13 reverse primers for TCR Jbeta segments was used. A multiplex PCR assay on genomic DNA amplified the CDR3 region of rearranged TCR beta genes. Amplified TCR beta libraries were sequenced as 87-base-pair reads on the Illumina HiSeq System. As for how the authors treated the data: In a later analysis, roughly 80 million unique TCR beta chains were counted across the roughly 610 repertoires, and roughly 11 million of these chains were shared by at least two donors. A nearest-neighbor algorithm error-corrected the raw reads and collapsed the reads into unique sequences, merging closely related sequences to remove PCR and sequencing errors. CDR3 sequences were aligned to IMGT reference sequences to assign V, D and J gene segments. For a sequence to be retained, a match of at least six nucleotides was required to both a V gene segment and a J gene segment. Rearrangements were called productive when the CDR3 lacked stop codons and stayed in frame with V and J; all others were non-productive. CDR3 was defined according to IMGT convention as the region running from the second conserved V-encoded cysteine to the conserved J-encoded phenylalanine. In an earlier analysis of roughly 610 of the donors, sequences lacking an unambiguous match to a single V gene segment were excluded. In an earlier analysis of a few hundred of the donors, a V segment was called functional when productive rearrangements were above 56.7%, and segregating when the standard deviation between donors exceeded 5%. A statistical classification framework was built to diagnose cytomegalovirus status from the catalog of TCR beta chain sequences. V and J gene assignment, in a later analysis, came from comparing TCR nucleotide sequences with IMGT/GENE-DB human TR gene sequences. A later analysis assigned CDR3 sequences and most-parsimonious VDJ recombination scenarios with the TCRdist pipeline. In a later analysis, each TCR beta chain was defined by its CDR3 amino acid sequence together with its V-gene family, and reads lacking a unique V-gene family were excluded. As a way to deal with suspected cross-contamination and a sequencing artifact, a later analysis dropped approximately 570 nucleotide sequences that were highly shared and had low generation probability. In a later analysis, a clonal expansion index for each public chain was calculated from normalized within-repertoire ranks of inferred template counts. Generation probabilities in a later analysis came from a VDJ recombination model fitted to out-of-frame rearrangements, and those results were checked against IGoR. Hypergeometric tests were used in a later analysis to score TCR-TCR, TCR-HLA and TCR-CMV co-occurrence, with a repertoire-size bias correction applied to the TCR pairs. To estimate false discovery rates, a later analysis permuted the HLA or CMV assignments 20 times. In a later analysis, co-occurring TCRs were grouped with DBSCAN, and TCRdist sequence similarity was added when clustering was performed within HLA-allele-positive subsets. For co-occurrence clustering, repertoires with fewer than 30,000 or more than 120,000 public chains were excluded, along with roughly five repertoires with anomalous nucleotide sharing. The table comes from immuneACCESS by way of TCRdb, which keeps in-frame sequences with V and J called. Part of the clones is missing from these tables; in studies checked, under half for an unresolved V gene and the rest for unknown reasons. The V and J calls and the clone size are those of that table, but D and trimming were determined from the DNA. Here the sample has more than 35,000 clones; 45% to 55% occur a single time. About 6.1% of the sample goes to the ten largest clones.

These data belong to a study of cytomegalovirus exposure and HLA in healthy donors (dated by TCRdb to 2015 to 2018). In terms of the full investigation: An earlier analysis of around 600 of the donors reported more than 250 Gb of sequence data and around 120 million unique TCR beta sequences from 150 million to 200 million T cells. Every repertoire in the discovery cohort had been generated on one and the same sequencing platform. Genome-wide SNP genotypes for about three fifths of the 666 donors were used in a later genetic analysis, which treated that subset as a discovery cohort. To predict cytomegalovirus infection status, the study combined high-throughput TCR immunosequencing, statistical association of individual TCRs with disease status, and machine learning. Rather than drawing on any new phenotypic data, the later analysis identified candidate immune exposures from TCR beta sequences and the way those sequences occurred across donors. Approximately 310 gigabases of sequencing data and approximately 91 million unique TCR sequences made up an early release that covered 640 HLA-typed donors. In a later analysis, previously published TCR beta repertoires from more than 500 donors were re-analyzed and high-resolution HLA genotyping was added so that TCR occurrence patterns could be studied. Among some 400 genotyped donors of the cohort, an average of approximately 240,000 unique TCR beta nucleotide sequences was sequenced per donor, of which 15% to 20% were non-productive. Typing coverage differed by locus: A, B, C, DRB1 and DQB1 were typed in roughly 620-630 donors, DQA1 in approximately 520, DPA1 in 600 to 610, and DPB1 in 450 to 480. A separate validation cohort of 100 to 150 different subjects was used in addition to the roughly 700-subject first cohort. Among the approximately 400 genotyped donors, around 81% belonged to the genetic ancestry cluster associated with self-reported Caucasian donors. An earlier analysis of approximately 500 of the donors applied high-throughput TCR beta sequencing to assess whether each TCR beta V gene segment acted as functional or pseudogenic. The study was designed to test whether signatures of past pathogen exposure could be identified by cataloging public T cell receptors. Four or five DR-DQ haplotypes were handled as single units for association and clustering because linkage in the cohort was strong. Donor age, sex, ethnicity and CMV serostatus were compiled alongside the repertoire data. HLA typing covered class I and class II loci at four-digit resolution. Using immunosequencing, the study profiled T cell repertoires from about 620 subjects and related those repertoires to cytomegalovirus serostatus. Study-level results and caveats: At a false discovery rate of 0.05, a later analysis linked 16,951 TCR beta sequences to specific HLA alleles. In a later analysis, HLA-associated TCR beta chains were found to be more clonally expanded and to have lower generation probabilities than equally common non-associated chains. Some 16 rarely observed V segments, including chromosome 9 orphons, were excluded from the earlier analysis of almost 600 of the donors because counts were too low. In an earlier analysis of around 600 of the donors, most TCR beta V segments appeared in productive rearrangements about 87% or about 30% of the time, broadly matching IMGT annotations. A later analysis found that TCR association rates varied across HLA loci, with DRB1 alleles showing the most associated TCRs and HLA-C alleles the fewest. Presence/absence analyses assumed roughly uniform sequencing depth across donors, an assumption that may not hold. Several of the top co-occurrence clusters appeared to be linked to parvovirus B19, influenza, CMV and Epstein-Barr virus, according to a later analysis. The sequencing pipeline was judged likely to have produced a cluster of highly shared sequence variants as a technical artifact. Three of the identified cytomegalovirus-associated TCR beta chains were confirmed in vitro to be specific for cytomegalovirus antigens. It was suggested by the authors that the approach could potentially be generalized to other disease states and immunological phenotypes. For the cohort, immune exposure information was limited to CMV serostatus. Linkage disequilibrium might explain the correlated functional status among segregating V segments, but an unknown experimental factor could not be excluded. A further reported finding was that TCR beta sequences accurately predicted the HLA-A and HLA-B alleles for most subjects in the first cohort. The classifier was reported to diagnose cytomegalovirus status with high specificity and sensitivity in both the original cohort and the validation cohort. The 87-base-pair reads could not distinguish some IMGT-functional V segments, including TRBV6-2 and TRBV6-3, so those segments were excluded. Because some donors lacked HLA typing at each locus, the association tests relied only on the typed subset. While some public TCRs were present in many individuals, most TCR sequences turned up only very rarely across donors. When HLA alleles, especially DR and DQ, strongly co-occurred, TCR associations were difficult to assign to individual alleles. A later analysis found that most CMV-associated TCR beta chains appeared HLA-restricted, with HLA associations seemingly driven largely by CMV exposure. A later genetic analysis associated a missense DCLRE1C variant with V-gene and J-gene trimming of TCR beta chains, and an independent cohort replicated the association. This cohort had only TCR beta chains sequenced, and the lack of alpha or paired-chain data limited which features could be detected. In a later genetic analysis, fewer N-insertions in productive TCRs were reported among donors in an Asian-associated ancestry cluster than the approximately 670-donor mean. The study listed 150 to 200 TCR beta chains as associated with cytomegalovirus.

From cysteine to phenylalanine, the CDR3 is 14 amino acids long. The retained sequence is limited to the CDR3, 42 bases, with the frame set at the first base. Sequences GTSNPN (CDR1) and SVGIG (CDR2) are obtained from the germline V gene (reference sequence). The trim is 0 bases for V and 8 bases for J, with a gap of 16 bases between the germline ends. The rearranged segments are TRBV30 and TRBJ1-2; the D segment cannot be called with confidence. The specimen was PBMCs. The TCR originated in a woman aged 40 to 49 in good health and CMV-seropositive. In nucleotides, the sequence is TGTGCCTGGAGTGTACCTTGGCAGAGGCACGGCTACACCTTC. Its product reads: CAWSVPWQRHGYTF.